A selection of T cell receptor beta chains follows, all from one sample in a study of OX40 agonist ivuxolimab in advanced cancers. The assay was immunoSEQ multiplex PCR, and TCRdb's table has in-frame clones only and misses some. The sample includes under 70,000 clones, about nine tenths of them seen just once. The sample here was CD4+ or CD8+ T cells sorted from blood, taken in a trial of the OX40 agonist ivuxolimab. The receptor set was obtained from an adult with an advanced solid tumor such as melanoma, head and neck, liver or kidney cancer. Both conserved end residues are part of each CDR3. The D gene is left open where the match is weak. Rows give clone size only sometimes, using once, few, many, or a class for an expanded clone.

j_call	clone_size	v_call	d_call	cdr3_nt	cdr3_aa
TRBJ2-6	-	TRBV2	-	TGTGCCAGCAGTGACAGGGCTGGGGCCAACGTCCTGACTTTC	CASSDRAGANVLTF
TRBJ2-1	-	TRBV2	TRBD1	TGTGCCAGCAGAACAGGGGGGCTCAATGAGCAGTTCTTC	CASRTGGLNEQFF
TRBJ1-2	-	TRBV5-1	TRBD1	TGCGCCAGCAGCTTCCAGACAGGGGATGGCTACACCTTC	CASSFQTGDGYTF
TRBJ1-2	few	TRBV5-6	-	TGTGCCAGCAGCTGGGCAGACATTAACTATGGCTACACCTTC	CASSWADINYGYTF
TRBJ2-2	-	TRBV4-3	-	TGCGCCAGCAGAGCACAGACCGGGGAGCTGTTTTTT	CASRAQTGELFF
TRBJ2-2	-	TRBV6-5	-	TGTGCCAGCCGACGGGGGCCCGGGGAGCTGTTTTTT	CASRRGPGELFF
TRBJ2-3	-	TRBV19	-	TGTGCCAGTAGTATAGCAGCGGCGGCTTTTAATACGCAGTATTTT	CASSIAAAAFNTQYF
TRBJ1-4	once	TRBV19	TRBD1	TGTGCCAGTAGTCGCGGACAGGGGGCATTTCTTTCTAATGAAAAACTGTTTTTT	CASSRGQGAFLSNEKLFF
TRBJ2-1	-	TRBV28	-	TGTGCCAGCAGTTTAGTAGGAACCTACAATGAGCAGTTCTTC	CASSLVGTYNEQFF
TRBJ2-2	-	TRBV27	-	TGTGCCAGCAGCCCAACACGGGTTAACACCGGGGAGCTGTTTTTT	CASSPTRVNTGELFF
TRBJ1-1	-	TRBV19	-	TGTGCCAGTAGTAGATATCTGGCAGGGTCGAACACTGAAGCTTTCTTT	CASSRYLAGSNTEAFF
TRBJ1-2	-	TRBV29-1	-	TGCAGCGTTGAAGATACGTCCAGGAACTATGGCTACACCTTC	CSVEDTSRNYGYTF
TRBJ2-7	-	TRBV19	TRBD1	TGTGCCAGTAGTACCCCTAGAGGGACAGGGGGAGCCGACGAGCAGTACTTC	CASSTPRGTGGADEQYF
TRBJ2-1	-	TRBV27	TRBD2	TGTGCCAGCAGTAGCGGGAGGTCCTTTAATGAGCAGTTCTTC	CASSSGRSFNEQFF
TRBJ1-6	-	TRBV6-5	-	TGTGCCAGCAGCTTGTCGGGGTCGGATTCACCCCTCCACTTT	CASSLSGSDSPLHF
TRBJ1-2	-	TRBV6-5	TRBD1	TGTGCCAGCAGGAAAACAGGGGGCGAGGGCTACACCTTC	CASRKTGGEGYTF
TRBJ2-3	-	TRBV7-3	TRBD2	TGTGCCAGCAGCTCGGGACTAGCGGGAGCCCTTAGCACAGATACGCAGTATTTT	CASSSGLAGALSTDTQYF
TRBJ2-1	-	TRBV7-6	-	TGTGCCAGCGCGAGAGGAAATGAGCAGTTCTTC	CASARGNEQFF
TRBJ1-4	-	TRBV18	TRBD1	TGTGCCAGCTCACGGGACAGTAATGAAAAACTGTTTTTT	CASSRDSNEKLFF
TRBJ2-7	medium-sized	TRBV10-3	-	TGTGCCATCAGTGAGTTTAAGGACGAGCAGTACTTC	CAISEFKDEQYF
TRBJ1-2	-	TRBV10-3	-	TGTGCCATCAGTGGGTCTACAGGTAACAACTATGGCTACACCTTC	CAISGSTGNNYGYTF
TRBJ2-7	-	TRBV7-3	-	TGTGCCAGCAGCTTACGACCCGATTCGGGCGAGCAGTACTTC	CASSLRPDSGEQYF
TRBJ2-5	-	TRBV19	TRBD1	TGTGCCAGTAGTATCTCACCCCCTAGGACAGGCACGCAAGAGACCCAGTACTTC	CASSISPPRTGTQETQYF
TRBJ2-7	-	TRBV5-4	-	TGTGCCAGCAGCTTGGGAGGGGGCTCCTACGAGCAGTACTTC	CASSLGGGSYEQYF
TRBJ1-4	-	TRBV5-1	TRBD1	TGCGCCAGCAGCTTAACAGGGGGCCTACCTGAAAAACTGTTTTTT	CASSLTGGLPEKLFF
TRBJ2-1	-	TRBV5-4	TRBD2	TGTGCCAGCAGCTTGGCCGAGACTAGCTCTGATGAGCAGTTCTTC	CASSLAETSSDEQFF
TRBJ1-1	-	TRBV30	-	TGTGCCTGGAGTCAGGGGAGGACTGAAGCTTTCTTT	CAWSQGRTEAFF
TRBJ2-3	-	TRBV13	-	TGTGCCAGCAGCTTGCTCACAGATACGCAGTATTTT	CASSLLTDTQYF
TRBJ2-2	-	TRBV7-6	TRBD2	TGTGCCAGCAGCTTATCGCTAGCGGGAGGCGCCGGGGAGCTGTTTTTT	CASSLSLAGGAGELFF
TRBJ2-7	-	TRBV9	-	TGTGCCAGCAGCGTAGGTGGGCCCGAGCAGTACTTC	CASSVGGPEQYF
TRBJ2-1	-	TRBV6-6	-	TGTGCCAGCAGTTACTCCCGGGTATACAATGAGCAGTTCTTC	CASSYSRVYNEQFF
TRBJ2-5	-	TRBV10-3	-	TGTGCCATCAGTGAGTCCCTGCGGGAGACCCAGTACTTC	CAISESLRETQYF
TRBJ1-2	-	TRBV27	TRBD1	TGTGCCAGCAGTTTCGACCCGCAGGGACAGGGGGCAACTAACTATGGCTACACCTTC	CASSFDPQGQGATNYGYTF
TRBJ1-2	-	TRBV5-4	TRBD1	TGTGCCAGCAGCCCGGGACAGGGGCGAGGCTACACCTTC	CASSPGQGRGYTF
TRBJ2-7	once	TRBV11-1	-	TGTGCCAGCAGCTTAGACGATAAACCGGCCTACGAGCAGTACTTC	CASSLDDKPAYEQYF
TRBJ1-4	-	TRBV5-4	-	TGTGCCAGCAGCTTTAGGGGGATCGGTGAAAAACTGTTTTTT	CASSFRGIGEKLFF
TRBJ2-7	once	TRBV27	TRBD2	TGTGCCAGCAGTTCCAACCTAGCGGGAGTGTCCGAGCAGTACTTC	CASSSNLAGVSEQYF
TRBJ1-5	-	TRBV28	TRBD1	TGTGCCAGCAGTTCCGGACAGGGGGGAAGTCAGCCCCAGCATTTT	CASSSGQGGSQPQHF
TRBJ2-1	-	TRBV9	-	TGTGCCAGCAGCGTAAACCCCGTCGGGTCCTACAATGAGCAGTTCTTC	CASSVNPVGSYNEQFF
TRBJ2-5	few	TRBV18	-	TGTGCCAGCTCACCACAAGGGTTCGTCGAGACCCAGTACTTC	CASSPQGFVETQYF
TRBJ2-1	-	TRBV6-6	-	TGTGCCAGCAGTTACAGGGAGTCCTACAATGAGCAGTTCTTC	CASSYRESYNEQFF
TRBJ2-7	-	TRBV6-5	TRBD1	TGTGCCTCCCGATCCGGACAGGGTACCTACGAGCAGTACTTC	CASRSGQGTYEQYF
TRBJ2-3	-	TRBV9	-	TGTGCCAGCAGCGTAAGTAACATCGGCACAGATACGCAGTATTTT	CASSVSNIGTDTQYF
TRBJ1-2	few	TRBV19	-	TGTGCCAGTAGTACCCCGGTTGCGGCCCCCTATGGCTACACCTTC	CASSTPVAAPYGYTF
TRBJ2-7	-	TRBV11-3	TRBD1	TGTGCCAGCAGCTTAGGGACAGGTTGGAACGAGCAGTACTTC	CASSLGTGWNEQYF
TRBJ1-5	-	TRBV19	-	TGTGCCAGTAGTATAGATCGGGGGACGAGTCAGCCCCAGCATTTT	CASSIDRGTSQPQHF
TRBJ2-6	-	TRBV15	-	TGTGCCACCAGCAGAGAAAGGGGAGCGGTCGCTGGGGCCAACGTCCTGACTTTC	CATSRERGAVAGANVLTF
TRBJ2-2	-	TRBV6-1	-	TGTGCCAGCAGTGAAGACTACACCGGGGAGCTGTTTTTT	CASSEDYTGELFF
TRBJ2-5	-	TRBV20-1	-	TGCAGTGCTGATCACCAAGAGACCCAGTACTTC	CSADHQETQYF